The T cell receptor beta chain under discussion was sequenced for a study of blood T cell repertoires in COVID-19. About the study: Nucleic acid was either cDNA or gDNA, and it came from T cells, B-cell-depleted T cells, or PBMCs.

Some clones are missing from TCRdb's copy, which holds only in-frame ones; the method was immunoSEQ multiplex PCR. This sample yields some 210,000 clones, of which approximately 81% are seen a single time; about 20% belongs to the top ten. V was pared by 7 bases and J by 0 bases, with 9 bases of the junction left unmatched. There are 16 residues in the CDR3. CDR1 and CDR2 from the germline V gene are MNHNS and SASEGT. The V call is TRBV6-1, the J call TRBJ2-4; 7 bases are shared with TRBD1. The receptor was derived from a human donor in a cohort sampled during active COVID-19. The sequenced material came from peripheral blood. CDR3 sequence: CASNDLGQLAKNIQYF. The CDR3 DNA reads as TGTGCCAGCAATGACCTGGGACAGCTAGCCAAAAACATTCAGTACTTC.